What follows are 24 T cell receptor beta chains derived from one specimen sequenced in a study of blood T cell repertoires in COVID-19 (TCRdb year 2020). Library preparation was by the immunoSEQ multiplex PCR assay. In TCRdb, the immuneACCESS table is reduced to in-frame sequences with V and J assigned. These tables do not hold every clone; where another copy was compared, an unresolved V gene accounts for under half, and the others remain unexplained. The sample includes around 150,000 clones, with 70% to 90% observed a single time. Roughly 8.3% of the sample is in the top ten clones. Sequenced input: peripheral blood. The receptor source for this set is a woman between 55 and 75 years old with COVID-19, enrolled during active disease.

The V call is TRBV6-5, the J call TRBJ1-4, with D possibly matching TRBD1 (6 bases). The V and J ends lost 2 bases and 8 bases respectively, with 15 bases between them. The CDR3 length is 15 residues. CDR1 is MNHEY, CDR2 SVGAGI, per germline. CDR3 region: CASSYTGNGDEKLFF. CDR3 nucleotides: TGTGCCAGCAGTTACACAGGGAATGGTGACGAAAAACTGTTTTTT.

The rearrangement uses TRBV27 and TRBJ2-2; maybe TRBD2 (5 bases). V shed 4 bases and J shed 6 bases, with 15 bases lying between them. The CDR3 consists of 15 residues. The V gene's germline CDR1 is MNHEY and CDR2 SMNVEV (reference sequence). CDR3 coding DNA: TGTGCCAGCAGTTCACTAGAGGTGGGCGCCGGGGAGCTGTTTTTT. This codes for CASSSLEVGAGELFF.

This chain links TRBV24-1 with TRBJ2-3, with 8 bases identical to TRBD2. V lost 2 bases and J lost 2; bases outside the gene matches: 5. In germline, CDR1 is KGHDR, CDR2 SFDVKD. This CDR3 comprises 16 residues. In DNA, the CDR3 is TGTGCCACCAGTGATTGGGCGGGGGGATTCACAGATACGCAGTATTTT. It yields the protein CATSDWAGGFTDTQYF.

In this sample, this clone turned up a few times. The chain uses TRBV5-6 and TRBJ1-1; D is undetermined. Germline loops: CDR1 SGHDT, CDR2 YYEEEE. Trimming left V 2 bases short and J 6 bases short, with 14 bases between. The CDR3 has 14 residues. The CDR3 nucleotides read TGTGCCAGCAGCTTTCGGTCCCGGTCGCCTGAAGCTTTCTTT. It specifies CASSFRSRSPEAFF. Supplemented by reference TRBV5-6 and TRBJ1-1, the full variable domain reads DAGVTQSPTHLIKTRGQQVTLRCSPKSGHDTVSWYQQALGQGPQFIFQYYEEEERQRGNFPDRFSGHQFPNYSSELNVNALLLGDSALYLCASSFRSRSPEAFFGQGTRLTVV.

This rearrangement joins TRBV18 to TRBJ1-4; D is ambiguous. V lost 3 bases to trimming and J lost 7 bases, with 12 bases between them. Germline values: CDR1 KGHSH, CDR2 LQKENI. The CDR3 has 14 amino acids. In nucleotides, the CDR3 is TGTGCCAGCTCACCGCGCGGGAGCGGTGAAAAACTGTTTTTT. Translation gives CASSPRGSGEKLFF. The full variable domain, with the rest looked up from reference TRBV18 and TRBJ1-4, is NAGVMQNPRHLVRRRGQEARLRCSPMKGHSHVYWYRQLPEEGLKFMVYLQKENIIDESGMPKERFSAEFPKEGPSILRIQQVVRGDSAAYFCASSPRGSGEKLFFGSGTQLSVL.

This clone was detected once. The chain couples TRBV14 to TRBJ1-3; D gene uncertain. V was shortened by 2 bases and J by 4 bases, with 12 bases between the two germline ends. Per germline, CDR1 SGHDN and CDR2 FVKESK. The CDR3 is 15 residues long. CDR3 residues: CASSQHITSGNTIYF. In DNA form, the CDR3 reads TGTGCCAGCAGCCAACACATTACCTCCGGAAACACCATATATTTT.

The chain combines TRBV6-4 with TRBJ2-3; tentatively, D is TRBD1 (6 bases). V was clipped by 4 bases and J by 6 bases, with 14 bases between them. The germline V gene has CDR1 MRHNA and CDR2 SNTAGT. The CDR3 covers 14 residues. CDR3 in amino acids: CASSGGPPPDTQYF. Here the CDR3 DNA reads TGTGCCAGCAGTGGGGGGCCACCCCCGGATACGCAGTATTTT.

This clone was found once. J is TRBJ2-1 and V is TRBV9; D uncertain. Trimming removed 3 bases from V and 4 bases from J, with 8 bases in between. The CDR3 consists of 13 residues. Germline-derived CDR1 and CDR2 are SGDLS and YYNGEE. The CDR3: CASSGSLYNEQFF. As DNA, the CDR3 is TGTGCCAGCAGCGGTTCATTGTACAATGAGCAGTTCTTC.

V gene TRBV19 combines with J gene TRBJ1-2; 7 bases are shared with TRBD1. The germline V gene has CDR1 LNHDA and CDR2 SQIVND (reference sequence). The V gene end was trimmed by 5 bases and the J gene end by 4 bases; junction bases not matched to a gene: 10. There are 15 residues in the CDR3. The CDR3 loop is CASSVRGLKVYGYTF. In DNA, the CDR3 is TGTGCCAGTAGTGTCAGGGGGTTAAAGGTCTATGGCTACACCTTC.

The table lists this clone with a count of one. This chain connects TRBV6-5 to TRBJ1-3, with 7 bases fitting TRBD1. Germline V gene data show CDR1 as MNHEY and CDR2 as SVGAGI. The CDR3 totals 14 residues. Trimming cost V 6 bases and J 4 bases; bases outside gene matches: 6. CDR3 region: CASSRQGAGNTIYF. The CDR3 DNA sequence: TGTGCCAGCAGCCGACAGGGAGCGGGAAACACCATATATTTT.

J is TRBJ2-1 and V is TRBV14; TRBD2 agrees at 10 bases. From germline, CDR1 is SGHDN and CDR2 FVKESK. The CDR3 spans 18 residues. V dropped 4 bases and J dropped 6; count of bases not matched to a gene: 15. DNA for the CDR3: TGTGCCAGCAGCCCAACCTTGGGGGCTAGCGGGGGTTTCAATGAGCAGTTCTTC. This sequence encodes CASSPTLGASGGFNEQFF.

This clone was counted once. V is TRBV7-6 and J is TRBJ2-3, with unresolved D. Germline V CDR1 and CDR2: SGHVS, FNYEAQ. V dropped 1 base and J dropped 3 bases, with 5 bases sitting between them. The CDR3 covers 13 residues. CDR3 nucleotides: TGTGCCAGCAGCTTAGTTCCGACAGATACGCAGTATTTT. This encodes CASSLVPTDTQYF.

The gene calls are TRBV7-3 and TRBJ2-3; TRBD2 might be the D (6 bases). Germline V lookup: CDR1 SGHTA, CDR2 FQGTGA. Trimming took off 5 bases at V and 2 bases at J, with 14 bases between the two ends. This CDR3 spans 15 amino acids. The CDR3 sequence: CASSLSAGLTDTQYF. For the CDR3, the DNA is TGTGCCAGCAGCCTCTCGGCGGGGCTCACAGATACGCAGTATTTT.

The chain has TRBV19 and TRBJ2-5; 15 nucleotides match TRBD2. This CDR3 region has 21 residues. After removal of 4 bases from V and 4 bases from J, the junction contained 19 bases not matched to a gene. Per germline, CDR1 LNHDA and CDR2 SQIVND (reference sequence). CDR3 sequence: CASSKREIVPGLAGGRETQYF. Written as DNA, the CDR3 is TGTGCCAGTAGTAAAAGAGAGATCGTCCCGGGACTAGCGGGAGGTAGAGAGACCCAGTACTTC. Full variable domain (remainder filled in from reference TRBV19 and TRBJ2-5): DGGITQSPKYLFRKEGQNVTLSCEQNLNHDAMYWYRQDPGQGLRLIYYSQIVNDFQKGDIAEGYSVSREKKESFPLTVTSAQKNPTAFYLCASSKREIVPGLAGGRETQYFGPGTRLLVL.

In nucleotides, the CDR3 is TGTGCCAGTAGTATTAGGGACAGAACCTACCAGTACTTC. Protein: CASSIRDRTYQYF. The V gene is TRBV19, the J gene TRBJ2-5; 7 nucleotides agree with TRBD1. Germline V gene lookup returns CDR1 LNHDA and CDR2 SQIVND (reference sequence). V dropped 3 bases and J dropped 10; count of bases not matched to a gene: 8. CDR3 length: 13 residues.

The CDR3 spells CASSEARTAEAFF. For the CDR3, the DNA is TGTGCCAGCAGTGAAGCGAGGACAGCGGAAGCTTTCTTT. This rearrangement joins TRBV2 to TRBJ1-1, with D perhaps matching TRBD1 (6 bases). Germline CDR1 and CDR2: SNHLY and FYNNEI. Trimming removed 0 bases from V and 8 bases from J, with 10 bases in between. This CDR3 region has 13 residues.

This chain uses TRBV6-2 or TRBV6-3 with TRBJ2-2; tentatively, D is TRBD1 (5 bases). In germline, CDR1 is MNHEY, CDR2 SVGEGT. With 4 bases removed from V and 0 bases from J, the gap between germline ends came to 15 bases. The CDR3 is 17 amino acids. CDR3 in amino acids: CASSSLLGETNTGELFF. As DNA, the CDR3 is TGTGCCAGCAGTTCCCTCTTAGGGGAAACGAACACCGGGGAGCTGTTTTTT.

Here the CDR3 DNA reads TGTGCCAGCAGCTTTAGGGGTTCCTATGGCTACACCTTC. It yields the protein CASSFRGSYGYTF. The chain carries TRBV13 and TRBJ1-2, with D possibly being TRBD1 (5 bases). The V gene lost 3 bases and the J gene lost 4 bases, with 9 bases spanning the gap. Germline lookup yields CDR1 PRHDT and CDR2 FYEKMQ (reference sequence). The CDR3 extends over 13 amino acids.

The chain links TRBV7-2 to TRBJ1-2; D unresolved. The CDR3 is 14 residues long. V was trimmed by 5 bases and J by 6 bases, leaving 16 bases between them. The germline gives CDR1 SGHTA, CDR2 FQGNSA. Here the CDR3 DNA reads TGTGCCAGCAGCCCGAGTGGAGCTTTGGATGGCTACACCTTC. Amino acids: CASSPSGALDGYTF.

This clone was seen once. The chain carries TRBV12-2 and TRBJ1-5; the table's D call, TRBD1, has no DNA check behind it. TRBV12-2 is a documented pseudogene. The CDR3 totals 16 residues. The CDR3 region has the DNA TGTGCAAGTCGCTCCCCCGTGACAGGGGGCGATCAGCCCCAGCATTTT. Its translation is CASRSPVTGGDQPQHF.

As to this clone: Different DNA sequences within this sample yield the same CDR3. The rearrangement uses TRBV5-1 and TRBJ1-1; no definite D call. The V end lost 5 bases, the J end lost 3 bases, and 11 bases lay between the germline ends. CDR1 SGHRS and CDR2 YFSETQ come from the germline V gene. The CDR3 loop spans 13 amino acids. The CDR3 DNA reads as TGCGCCAGCAGTTTTACCACAGACACTGAAGCTTTCTTT. This encodes CASSFTTDTEAFF. Full variable domain (missing parts from reference TRBV5-1 and TRBJ1-1): KAGVTQTPRYLIKTRGQQVTLSCSPISGHRSVSWYQQTPGQGLQFLFEYFSETQRNKGNFPGRFSGRQFSNSRSEMNVSTLELGDSALYLCASSFTTDTEAFFGQGTRLTVV.

The chain combines TRBV19 with TRBJ2-5; 12 nucleotides line up with TRBD2. J gave up 4 bases and V 5 bases, and 2 bases lay outside the gene matches. CDR1 and CDR2 (germline): LNHDA, SQIVND (reference sequence). The CDR3 is 14 residues long. The CDR3 nucleotides are TGTGCCAGTAGTCGGACTAGCGGGGCAGAGACCCAGTACTTC. Translation: CASSRTSGAETQYF.

This clone was seen only once. The chain couples TRBV2 to TRBJ1-5, with D possibly being TRBD1 (6 bases). V gave up 6 bases and J gave up 4 bases, with 13 bases separating them. The germline V gene has CDR1 SNHLY and CDR2 FYNNEI. This CDR3 spans 14 amino acids. CDR3 nucleotide sequence: TGTGCCAGCAGAAACAGGGATCGAAATCAGCCCCAGCATTTT. Amino acid sequence: CASRNRDRNQPQHF.

This chain connects TRBV5-5 to TRBJ2-7; weak D call: TRBD2 (6 bases). V lost 0 bases to trimming and J lost 6 bases, with 13 bases between them. This CDR3 has 14 amino acids. Per the germline V gene, CDR1 is SGHKS and CDR2 is YYEKEE (reference sequence). CDR3 coding DNA: TGTGCCAGCAGCTTGGAGACTAGTTGGTCCGAGCAGTACTTC. It yields the protein CASSLETSWSEQYF.